These T cell receptor beta chains were read from a single sample in a study of patients and donors after allogeneic stem cell transplantation. One entry per CDR3 protein results from TCRdb running MiXCR on the RT-PCR reads. The table records about a million distinct CDR3 sequences, 15% to 20% of them present only once. The sample was blood, either unsorted or a sorted T cell fraction (not recorded which). All receptors come from a human donor who was either an allogeneic HSCT recipient or a stem cell or donor lymphocyte infusion donor (not recorded which). It is not recorded whose cells these are; they may come from a transplant donor. Both conserved end residues are part of each CDR3. Fields, in order: D gene, V gene, J gene, clone size, CDR3 DNA, CDR3 protein. A D gene is named only where the DNA matches it firmly. For some rows the clone size is stated as once, few or many, or as a class when expanded; others skip it.

d_call: .; v_call: TRBV20-1; j_call: TRBJ1-6; clone_size: few; cdr3_nt: TGCAGTGCTAGAGATGATACGGATAGCGGTTCACCCCTCCACTTT; cdr3_aa: CSARDDTDSGSPLHF
d_call: TRBD1; v_call: TRBV20-1; j_call: TRBJ2-7; clone_size: few; cdr3_nt: TGCAGTGCTGGGGACAGGGGGTCCTACGAGCAGTACTTC; cdr3_aa: CSAGDRGSYEQYF
d_call: TRBD2; v_call: TRBV7-9; j_call: TRBJ2-3; clone_size: few; cdr3_nt: TGTGCCAGCAGCCTAACCCGGGACTACACAGATACGCAGTATTTT; cdr3_aa: CASSLTRDYTDTQYF
d_call: TRBD1; v_call: TRBV12-3/TRBV12-4; j_call: TRBJ1-2; clone_size: few; cdr3_nt: TGTGCCAGCAGCCAGGGACAGGGTGGATTGGATGGCTACACCTTC; cdr3_aa: CASSQGQGGLDGYTF
d_call: .; v_call: TRBV20-1; j_call: TRBJ2-6; clone_size: .; cdr3_nt: TGCAGTGCTAGAGCGGCGCCTGGGGCCAACGTCCTGACTTTC; cdr3_aa: CSARAAPGANVLTF
d_call: TRBD1; v_call: TRBV10-3; j_call: TRBJ2-2; clone_size: many; cdr3_nt: TGTGCCGCGTCAACAGGGGCTGCCGACGGGGAGCTGTTTTTT; cdr3_aa: CAASTGAADGELFF
d_call: .; v_call: TRBV20-1; j_call: TRBJ2-5; clone_size: few; cdr3_nt: TGCAGTGCTGAAAGTTGGAAGACCCAGTACTTC; cdr3_aa: CSAESWKTQYF
d_call: TRBD2; v_call: TRBV12-3/TRBV12-4; j_call: TRBJ2-1; clone_size: .; cdr3_nt: TGTGCCAGCAGTCGAGTTCGGCCGGGGGGGCCTCATGAGCAGTTCTTC; cdr3_aa: CASSRVRPGGPHEQFF
d_call: TRBD2; v_call: TRBV20-1; j_call: TRBJ2-1; clone_size: many; cdr3_nt: TGCAGTGCTAGTCTAGCGGGGGGGCCTGGGTCCTACAATGAGCAGTTCTTC; cdr3_aa: CSASLAGGPGSYNEQFF
d_call: .; v_call: TRBV3-1; j_call: TRBJ2-5; clone_size: few; cdr3_nt: TGTGCCAGCAGCCATTTGATTGGCGACCAAGAGACCCAGTACTTC; cdr3_aa: CASSHLIGDQETQYF
d_call: .; v_call: TRBV5-1; j_call: TRBJ1-4; clone_size: few; cdr3_nt: TGCGCCAGCAGATTACAACCTACTAATGAAAAACTGTTTTTT; cdr3_aa: CASRLQPTNEKLFF
d_call: .; v_call: TRBV12-3/TRBV12-4; j_call: TRBJ2-7; clone_size: many; cdr3_nt: TGTGCCAGCAGTTTAAGCTTGCCCTACGAGCAGTACTTC; cdr3_aa: CASSLSLPYEQYF
d_call: TRBD1; v_call: TRBV28; j_call: TRBJ2-7; clone_size: few; cdr3_nt: TGTGCCAGCAGTTACCCATACCGGGACAGGGGGCTAGGCGAGCAGTACTTC; cdr3_aa: CASSYPYRDRGLGEQYF